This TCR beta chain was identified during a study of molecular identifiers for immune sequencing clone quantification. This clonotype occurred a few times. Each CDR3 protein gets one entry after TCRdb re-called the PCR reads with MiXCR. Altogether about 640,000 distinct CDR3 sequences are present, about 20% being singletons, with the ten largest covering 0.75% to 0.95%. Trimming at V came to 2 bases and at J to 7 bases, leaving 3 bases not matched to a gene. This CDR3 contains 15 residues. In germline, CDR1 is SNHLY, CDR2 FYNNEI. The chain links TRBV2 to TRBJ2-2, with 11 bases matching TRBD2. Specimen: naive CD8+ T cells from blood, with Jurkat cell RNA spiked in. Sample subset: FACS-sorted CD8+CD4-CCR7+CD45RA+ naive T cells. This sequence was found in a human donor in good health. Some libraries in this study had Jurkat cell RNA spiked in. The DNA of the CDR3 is TGTGCCAGCAGTGAACTAGCGGGAGGAGTCGGGGAGCTGTTTTTT. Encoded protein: CASSELAGGVGELFF.